Below are 10 T cell receptor beta chains sequenced from a single sample in a study of tumor-infiltrating lymphocytes in primary liver carcinoma (TCRdb year 2017). The sample was run on an Illumina HiSeq 2500. Using a constant-region primer and ProtoScript II reverse transcriptase, TCRbeta-specific cDNA was reverse-transcribed from approximately 0.5 ug total RNA. The TCRbeta libraries were prepared through three rounds of nested multiplex PCR following a slightly modified ARM-PCR procedure. Each of the first two PCR rounds ran for around 11 cycles and used multiplex TRBV1-TRBV30 forward primers together with a Cbeta reverse primer. TCRdb cleaned the public reads at Q25 with fastp, built clones with MiXCR and kept in-frame beta chains. Each CDR3 protein appears once, grouped with its most common genes and DNA. A total of over 95,000 distinct CDR3 sequences appear in this sample, 55% to 75% of them only once. Clones ranked in the top ten supply 9% to 10% of the sample.

Total RNA and DNA were co-extracted from 20-30 mg of bulk tissue with the AllPrep DNA/RNA mini kit, without cell sorting. The sample consisted of liver tumor tissue from sampling region 5. The sample's cell subset or site label, in plain terms: tumor region T5, tumor centre. The receptors stem from a woman aged 60-75 years with primary liver carcinoma and hepatitis B virus infection.

With regard to this clonotype: An end of the junction differs from the germline gene, which may be a read error. J is TRBJ2-3 and V is TRBV4-2; D might be TRBD2 (8 bases). The CDR3 covers 16 residues. The germline CDR1 and CDR2 sequences are LGHNA and YNFKEQ. CDR3 sequence (DNA): TGTGCTAGCAGCCAAGATCGGAGTAGCGGGACAGATACACAGTATTTT. The encoded protein is CASSQDRSSGTDTQYF.

Concerning this clonotype: One junction end disagrees with the germline gene, perhaps due to a read error. This chain joins TRBV4-2 and TRBJ2-2, with no clear D. Germline assignment: CDR1 LGHNA and CDR2 YNFKEQ. CDR3 length: 17 amino acids. Here the CDR3 DNA reads TGTACCAGCAGCCAAGATATAACGGGCCTAAACACAGGGGAGCTGTTTTTT. Translated: CTSSQDITGLNTGELFF.

In the case of this clonotype: This clone may be a read error of a much larger clone one base away. V is TRBV6-2 or TRBV6-3 and J is TRBJ1-1; 9 bases line up with TRBD1. Germline lookup yields CDR1 MNHEY and CDR2 SVGEGT. The CDR3 sequence is 15 residues long. The CDR3 is CASNTQGAGNTEALF. CDR3 coding DNA: TGTGCCAGCAACACACAGGGGGCAGGGAACACTGAAGCTCTCTTT.

Only a few counts were recorded for this clonotype. The rearrangement joins TRBV7-9 to TRBJ2-3; D is ambiguous. The length of the CDR3 is 15 residues. Germline V gene sequence: CDR1 SEHNR, CDR2 FQNEAQ (reference sequence). V lost 4 bases, J lost 0 bases, and 11 bases lay in between. DNA for the CDR3: TGTGCCAGCAGCTCAGTCTACCCTAGCACAGATACGCAGTATTTT. Translated: CASSSVYPSTDTQYF.

The V and J genes are TRBV7-9 and TRBJ2-4; D is unclear. Germline assignment: CDR1 SEHNR and CDR2 FQNEAQ (reference sequence). Trimming removed 1 base from V and 8 bases from J, with 12 bases in between. The CDR3 sequence is 14 residues long. CDR3 nucleotide sequence: TGTGCCAGCAGCTTAGGGGTCGTCGGCTACATTCAGTACTTC. Encoded protein: CASSLGVVGYIQYF.

As regards this clonotype: A read error may be the cause here, since a much bigger clone is one base away. The chain joins TRBV5-1 to TRBJ1-5; D unresolved. CDR3 length: 15 residues. Germline V gene sequence: CDR1 SGHRS, CDR2 YFSETQ. The CDR3 coding sequence is TGCGCCAGCAACTTGACGGGGTCTAGCGATCAGCCCCAGCATTTT. This codes for CASNLTGSSDQPQHF.

To note about this clonotype: One base away lies a much larger clone, so this may be a sequencing read error. CDR3 nucleotides: TGTGCCAGCAGTACGCGGCAGAGGGGCAATCAGCCCCAGCATTTT. It is translated as CASSTRQRGNQPQHF. This chain links TRBV28 with TRBJ1-5; no clear D gene. The V and J ends lost 5 bases and 2 bases respectively, with 13 bases between them. The CDR3 runs to 15 residues. Germline loops: CDR1 MDHEN, CDR2 SYDVKM.

A word on this clonotype: Because it lacks the conserved phenylalanine or tryptophan at the end, this CDR3 is likely a read error. The chain links TRBV6-5 to TRBJ2-7; 11 bases map to TRBD2. V was clipped by 3 bases and J by 4 bases; unmatched bases: 5. Germline V gene data show CDR1 as MNHEY and CDR2 as SVGAGI. This CDR3 contains 15 residues. CDR3 DNA sequence: TGTGCCAGCAGTTATGTAGCGGGAGGGGCTTACGAGCAGTACATC. It specifies CASSYVAGGAYEQYI.

On this clonotype: The junction and the germline gene differ at one end; a read error may be behind it. This chain links TRBV11-2 with TRBJ2-1, with D tentatively TRBD2 (6 bases). From germline, CDR1 is SGHAT and CDR2 FQNNGV. The CDR3 runs 15 residues. CDR3 protein: CARGRGLNSYNEQFF. CDR3 coding DNA: TGTGCCAGAGGGCGGGGACTGAACTCCTACAATGAACAGTTCTTC.

Turning to this clonotype: A much larger clone lies one base from this, so it may be a read error. The V call is TRBV6-6, the J call TRBJ1-2; D might be TRBD1 (6 bases). Per the germline V gene, CDR1 is MNHNY and CDR2 is SVGAGI (reference sequence). This CDR3 is 13 amino acids long. CDR3 DNA sequence: TGTACCAGCATCGACGAGGGGGTTGTAGGCTACACCTTC. Protein product: CTSIDEGVVGYTF.